The 27 T cell receptor beta chains listed next were all sequenced from one sample in a study of blood T cell repertoires in COVID-19. Repertoires were generated with immunoSEQ multiplex PCR, while TCRdb's copy carries only in-frame clones and drops some. The sample shows over 70,000 clones, 80% of them seen only once. The material sequenced was peripheral blood. These receptors came from a woman between 65 and 79 years old with acute or convalescent COVID-19.

This rearrangement joins TRBV28 to TRBJ2-7; a weak D match, TRBD2 (6 bases). Deletions cut 3 bases from V and 3 bases from J, with 12 bases between. The CDR3 totals 14 residues. Germline CDR1 is MDHEN and CDR2 is SYDVKM. CDR3 amino acids: CASSFIADRYEQYF. The CDR3 DNA reads as TGTGCCAGCAGTTTTATAGCGGATCGCTACGAGCAGTACTTC. Full variable domain (rest looked up from reference TRBV28 and TRBJ2-7): DVKVTQSSRYLVKRTGEKVFLECVQDMDHENMFWYRQDPGLGLRLIYFSYDVKMKEKGDIPEGYSVSREKKERFSLILESASTNQTSMYLCASSFIADRYEQYFGPGTRLTVT.

V gene TRBV7-2 combines with J gene TRBJ1-1, with unresolved D. V was pared by 7 bases and J by 5 bases, with 14 bases between. The CDR3 runs 13 residues. Germline V gene lookup returns CDR1 SGHTA and CDR2 FQGNSA. The CDR3 DNA reads TGTGCCAGCACCCGCCCCGGAGGAACTGAAGCTTTCTTT. As protein: CASTRPGGTEAFF.

The V and J genes are TRBV11-3 and TRBJ2-2; TRBD2 matches at 8 bases. This CDR3 region has 15 residues. Germline V CDR1 and CDR2: SGHNT, YENEEA. V gave up 1 base and J gave up 4 bases; unmatched junction bases: 2. The chain's CDR3 is CASSLVAGGTGELFF. As DNA, the CDR3 is TGTGCCAGCAGCTTAGTTGCGGGAGGCACCGGGGAGCTGTTTTTT.

CDR3 loop: CASSGGQGASPLHF. In DNA form, the CDR3 reads TGCGCCAGCAGCGGGGGACAGGGGGCCTCACCCCTCCACTTT. The rearrangement uses TRBV5-1 and TRBJ1-6; TRBD1 aligns across 12 bases. The CDR3 runs to 14 residues. V trimming: 4 bases; J trimming: 10 bases; junction bases outside the gene matches: 3. The germline CDR1 and CDR2 sequences are SGHRS and YFSETQ.

This clone showed up just once. The V and J genes are TRBV5-4 and TRBJ2-3; D gene uncertain. The CDR3 has 15 amino acids. V shed 1 base and J shed 4 bases, with 13 bases lying between them. Germline V gives CDR1 SGHNT, CDR2 YYREEE (reference sequence). CDR3 sequence: CASSLSGTLADTQYF. CDR3 DNA: TGTGCCAGCAGCTTGTCGGGTACCCTTGCAGATACGCAGTATTTT.

The CDR3, as DNA: TGTGCCAGCAGCACAGGTCTTTCAGAGTCCCAGCATTTT. Translated, it gives CASSTGLSESQHF. The genes are TRBV6-5 and TRBJ1-5; D might be TRBD1 (5 bases). Germline values: CDR1 MNHEY, CDR2 SVGAGI. V was pared by 6 bases and J by 11 bases, with 17 bases between. There are 13 residues in the CDR3.

In this sample, this clone turned up a few times. The chain is built from TRBV2 and TRBJ1-4; 9 nucleotides align to TRBD1. The germline V gene encodes CDR1 SNHLY and CDR2 FYNNEI. The V segment lost 11 bases and the J segment 6 bases; nucleotides outside the gene matches: 10. The CDR3 covers 14 residues. The CDR3 reads CAGGLDRGYEKLFF. The CDR3 DNA follows: TGTGCCGGCGGTTTAGACAGGGGGTATGAAAAACTGTTTTTT.

This clone was recorded once. This chain's CDR3 is CASSLAVSYNEQFF. The CDR3 nucleotides read TGTGCCAGCAGTCTAGCGGTATCCTACAATGAGCAGTTCTTC. J is TRBJ2-1 and V is TRBV2, with 7 positions matching TRBD2. The CDR3 extends over 14 amino acids. Germline V gene data show CDR1 as SNHLY and CDR2 as FYNNEI. V shed 5 bases and J 1 base; nucleotides not matched to a gene: 2.

V usage is TRBV5-1 and J usage is TRBJ2-3; TRBD2 matches 9 bases. Germline V lookup: CDR1 SGHRS, CDR2 YFSETQ. V shed 3 bases, J shed 3 bases, and the junction held 8 bases outside the gene matches. This CDR3 spans 16 amino acids. CDR3 sequence reads: CASSSAPSGGTDTQYF. The CDR3 DNA follows: TGCGCCAGCAGCTCCGCCCCCAGCGGGGGGACAGATACGCAGTATTTT.

V is TRBV18 and J is TRBJ2-3; the match to TRBD1 covers 7 bases. The CDR3 runs to 16 residues. V shed 1 base and J 0 bases; nucleotides not matched to a gene: 4. Germline CDR1 is KGHSH and CDR2 is LQKENI. CDR3 amino acids: CASSPRTGSSTDTQYF. The CDR3 DNA is TGTGCCAGCTCACCACGGACAGGTTCTAGCACAGATACGCAGTATTTT.

This chain connects TRBV28 to TRBJ2-7; 12 nucleotides match TRBD1. The junction had 11 bases not matched to a gene; V was cut back by 7 bases and J by 4 bases. CDR1 is MDHEN and CDR2 is SYDVKM in the germline V gene. The CDR3 has 16 amino acids. For the CDR3, the DNA is TGTGCCAGCATCCCGAGGGGGACAGGGGGCCTATACGAGCAGTACTTC. It is translated as CASIPRGTGGLYEQYF.

In DNA form, the CDR3 reads TGTGCCAGCAGCCCCGAACAGGGACAGGGGACTGAAGCTTTCTTT. Protein sequence: CASSPEQGQGTEAFF. The V and J genes are TRBV5-4 and TRBJ1-1; TRBD1 aligns across 10 bases. This CDR3 is 15 amino acids long. Trimming removed 4 bases from V and 5 bases from J; junction bases left unmatched: 8. Germline V CDR1 and CDR2: SGHNT, YYREEE (reference sequence).

The CDR3 nucleotides are TGTGCCAGCAGTTACCTCTCTGGGACAGGGTACGGTGGCTACACCTTC. Translating gives CASSYLSGTGYGGYTF. The V gene is TRBV6-5, the J gene TRBJ1-2; 9 nucleotides line up with TRBD1. The CDR3 loop spans 16 amino acids. The germline CDR1 and CDR2 sequences are MNHEY and SVGAGI. Unmatched junction bases numbered 11, after V lost 2 bases and J lost 7 bases.

This chain links TRBV9 with TRBJ1-4; D might be TRBD1 (6 bases). Germline assignment: CDR1 SGDLS and CDR2 YYNGEE. Trimming cost V 0 bases and J 10 bases, with 16 bases left between them. The CDR3 covers 15 residues. CDR3 sequence reads: CASSVEGRGFGKLFF. CDR3 sequence (DNA): TGTGCCAGCAGCGTAGAGGGCAGGGGATTCGGAAAACTGTTTTTT.

This chain uses TRBV4-3 with TRBJ1-1; D perhaps matches TRBD1 (5 bases). Germline CDR1 is LGHNA and CDR2 is YSLEER. The CDR3 sequence is 16 residues long. V was trimmed by 3 bases and J by 1 base, leaving 15 bases between them. The CDR3 protein is CASSQEPGRGNTEAFF. DNA of the CDR3: TGCGCCAGCAGCCAGGAACCAGGGAGGGGGAACACTGAAGCTTTCTTT.

This chain uses TRBV6-2 or TRBV6-3 with TRBJ2-5, with D perhaps matching TRBD2 (6 bases). The germline V gene has CDR1 MNHEY and CDR2 SVGEGT. The CDR3 runs to 13 residues. V gave up 6 bases and J gave up 5 bases, with 13 bases separating them. The CDR3 DNA reads as TGTGCCAGCAGCCCGGGGAGGTTGGAGACCCAGTACTTC. Translation gives CASSPGRLETQYF.

The V and J genes are TRBV28 and TRBJ2-3; 8 bases line up with TRBD1. The junction had 12 bases not matched to a gene; V was cut back by 5 bases and J by 2 bases. Germline CDR1 reads MDHEN; CDR2 reads SYDVKM. The CDR3 contains 17 residues. The CDR3 protein is CASSGQTGALFTDTQYF. CDR3 nucleotide sequence: TGTGCCAGCAGTGGGCAGACAGGGGCTCTCTTCACAGATACGCAGTATTTT.

The CDR3 loop is CASSSPGALHEQYF. In nucleotides, the CDR3 is TGTGCCAGCAGCTCCCCTGGGGCCCTTCACGAGCAGTACTTC. The chain uses TRBV28 and TRBJ2-7, with a possible D match to TRBD1 (5 bases). Germline CDR1 and CDR2: MDHEN and SYDVKM. V was cut by 6 bases and J by 5 bases, with 17 bases left in between. The CDR3 is made up of 14 amino acids.

This clone was counted once. The chain couples TRBV6-5 to TRBJ1-4; D is possibly TRBD1 (6 bases). CDR3 length equals 14 residues. V was cut by 6 bases and J by 7 bases, with 15 bases left in between. The germline V gene has CDR1 MNHEY and CDR2 SVGAGI. CDR3 sequence reads: CASRTTTGGEKLFF. The CDR3 DNA follows: TGTGCCAGCAGGACGACGACAGGAGGTGAAAAACTGTTTTTT.

CDR3 bases: TGTGCCAGCAGATCTCCCTCCCCCGACACCGGGGAGCTGTTTTTT. It is translated as CASRSPSPDTGELFF. V is TRBV6-5 and J is TRBJ2-2; D uncertain. CDR3 length equals 15 residues. The V end was cut by 6 bases, the J end by 3 bases, with 14 bases between. Looked up from germline, CDR1 is MNHEY and CDR2 is SVGAGI.

This chain uses TRBV7-2 with TRBJ1-2; D may be TRBD1 (6 bases). V was trimmed by 2 bases and J by 8 bases, leaving 18 bases between them. Per germline, CDR1 SGHTA and CDR2 FQGNSA. The CDR3 covers 15 residues. CDR3 nucleotides: TGTGCCAGCAGCTTACCCAACACGCGGGGGCAAGGCTACACCTTC. Its translation: CASSLPNTRGQGYTF. Full variable domain (rest looked up from reference TRBV7-2 and TRBJ1-2): GAGVSQSPSNKVTEKGKDVELRCDPISGHTALYWYRQSLGQGLEFLIYFQGNSAPDKSGLPSDRFSAERTGGSVSTLTIQRTQQEDSAVYLCASSLPNTRGQGYTFGSGTRLTVV.

The rearrangement joins TRBV12-3 or TRBV12-4 to TRBJ1-1, with D maybe TRBD1 (5 bases). The CDR3 contains 13 residues. V was clipped by 7 bases and J by 6 bases, with 15 bases between them. CDR3 DNA sequence: TGTGCCAGCACCGTTCATGCGGGGGCTGAAGCTTTCTTT. Translating gives CASTVHAGAEAFF.

The rearrangement links TRBV4-1 to TRBJ1-6; D gene unclear. From germline, CDR1 is MGHRA and CDR2 YSYEKL. Deletions cut 0 bases from V and 4 bases from J, with 7 bases between. This CDR3 contains 15 residues. The CDR3 sequence is CASSQETRYNSPLHF. The CDR3 region has the DNA TGCGCCAGCAGCCAAGAGACACGTTATAATTCACCCCTCCACTTT.

The count of this clone is one. The chain has TRBV18 and TRBJ2-3, with D maybe TRBD2 (6 bases). V lost 2 bases, J lost 5 bases, and 20 bases lay in between. The CDR3 extends over 17 amino acids. Germline V gives CDR1 KGHSH, CDR2 LQKENI. This chain's CDR3 is CASSPADGSFGKDTQYF. CDR3 DNA sequence: TGTGCCAGCTCACCAGCGGACGGGAGTTTTGGTAAAGATACGCAGTATTTT.

The CDR3 DNA reads as TGCGCCAGCAGCTTGGTGACAGGGAGTTCGGAGGGCTACACCTTC. Translation: CASSLVTGSSEGYTF. This chain joins TRBV5-1 and TRBJ1-2; 7 bases line up with TRBD1. The CDR3 has 15 amino acids. Germline CDR1 reads SGHRS; CDR2 reads YFSETQ. The V and J ends lost 0 bases and 8 bases, in that order; junction bases with no gene match: 10.

V gene TRBV5-4 combines with J gene TRBJ2-4, with 8 positions matching TRBD2. The CDR3 is made up of 14 amino acids. Germline V gives CDR1 SGHNT, CDR2 YYREEE (reference sequence). V dropped 4 bases and J dropped 8; count of bases not matched to a gene: 8. CDR3 loop: CASSLGTRGDIQYF. CDR3 bases: TGTGCCAGCAGCCTGGGGACTAGAGGAGACATTCAGTACTTC.

The CDR3 DNA reads as TGTGCCAGCAGGTTGAGGACAGGGGTATCTGAAGCTTTCTTT. It is translated as CASRLRTGVSEAFF. The chain couples TRBV28 to TRBJ1-1, with 9 bases aligning to TRBD1. This CDR3 region has 14 residues. The V and J ends lost 6 bases and 6 bases, in that order; junction bases with no gene match: 8. The germline V gene has CDR1 MDHEN and CDR2 SYDVKM.